This T cell receptor (beta chain) was sequenced in a study of blood T cell repertoires in COVID-19 (dated by TCRdb to 2018 to 2020). Regarding the study in general: The collaborator samples originated in the United States, Italy and Spain and spanned the acute and convalescent phases of COVID-19. The material from the prospective study consisted of cDNA or gDNA derived from T cells, B-cell-depleted T cells, or PBMCs. The dataset comprised deeply sampled blood TCRbeta repertoires from subjects exposed to, actively infected with, or recovered from COVID-19. A freely available public database, intended as a resource for researchers studying the immune response to SARS-CoV-2, is where the repertoires were released. The samples were drawn from two sources: the first 160 participants of the ongoing ImmuneRACE study, and over 950 subjects contributed by 6 global collaborators. A de-identified subject ID, COVID-19 status, age in years and sex were almost always included in the sample metadata. Where HLA class I and class II types were available, the types were taken from metadata supplied by the sample provider, not from assay-based typing. The study at large found these results: How much clinical and demographic metadata was included differed by source and by participant, and the metadata was provided uncurated.

As for this clone: This clone's antigen is unknown. The record has no base qualities; no much larger clone is one base away.

TCRbeta CDR3 regions were amplified from genomic DNA using the immunoSEQ Assay, a bias-controlled multiplex PCR. Processing in the source paper ran as follows. Within the assay, amplification of reference gene primers was used to estimate how many nucleated cells each sample contained. Sequence reads were collapsed and filtered to measure the absolute abundance of every unique TCRbeta CDR3 rearrangement. Productive Simpson clonality was computed per sample as the square root of Simpson's diversity index over productive rearrangements. The source is immuneACCESS, and TCRdb retained only in-frame sequences with V and J called. Part of the clones is not carried over; for the studies checked, unresolved V genes explain less than half of this, and the remainder is unexplained. V, J and clone size are taken as reported in that table, and D and trimming were inferred from the DNA itself. A total of 250,000 to 300,000 clones appear in this sample, over 80% of them only once. More than 1.3% of the sample goes to the ten largest clones.

Samples from volunteer blood donors who had recovered from COVID-19 were contributed by a second Seattle source. The collaborating institutions used their own protocols to collect whole blood in K2EDTA tubes. For TCRbeta analysis, collaborators shipped samples as frozen whole blood, isolated PBMCs, or DNA extracted from either of those sample types. From the cysteine through the phenylalanine, the CDR3 covers 15 amino acids. Only CDR3 DNA remains: 45 bases, in frame from the first base. V loses 0 bases, J loses 8 bases, and the germline ends lie 17 bases apart. For CDR1 and CDR2, the germline V gene (reference sequence) lists SGHNT and YYREEE.

The chain couples TRBV5-4 to TRBJ1-1; the D region possibly corresponds to TRBD1 (5 bases align). Source material: peripheral blood. The source is a woman aged 40-49 years who had recovered from COVID-19. In nucleotides, the sequence is TGTGCCAGCAGCTTGGGCAGCCAGGGAGGGGTAGAAGCTTTCTTT. This yields the protein CASSLGSQGGVEAFF.